This note documents a single TCR beta chain sequence. Positively selected for CCR7, the CD45RO-negative cells used as naive CD8 cells excluded terminally differentiated effector memory CD45RA+ cells. Researchers ran the assay at a deep level. Generated by immunoSEQ multiplex PCR, the TCRdb table keeps only in-frame clones and is missing some. The repertoire holds approximately 2,000,000 clones, with 80% to 95% as singletons. This entry is derived from a study of shared clonotypes between healthy human individuals. Study-level background: There were three CD4 naive, three CD4 memory, two CD8 naive and one CD8 memory plates per donor.

CDR1 and CDR2 (germline): MNHNS, SASEGT. V lost 3 bases and J lost 2, with 14 bases in between. The CDR3 extends over 16 amino acids. This sequence was found in a man younger than 30 in good health. Some clones in this sample may be carry-over from other donors' samples. V is TRBV6-1 and J is TRBJ1-3; D is undetermined. The sample was naive CD8+ T cells from PBMCs. The CDR3 reads CASSDISSRAGNTIYF. The CDR3, as DNA: TGTGCCAGCAGTGACATCTCATCGAGGGCTGGAAACACCATATATTTT.